The source of this T cell receptor beta chain is a study of T cell responses to AZD1222 COVID-19 vaccine. Only in-frame clones appear in the TCRdb table, and some are missing; sequencing was by immunoSEQ multiplex PCR. The data show under 85,000 clones, around 87% seen once. Germline CDR1 and CDR2: PRHDT and FYEKMQ (reference sequence). V shed 5 bases and J 2 bases; nucleotides not matched to a gene: 13. This CDR3 is 17 amino acids long. As for this clone: What it binds is unknown.

General study points: Spike was spanned by vaccine-associated CD4 TCRs, with dominance at 160-218 and 743-854. Spike-specific TCR breadth and depth grew following two AZD1222 doses. Only a handful of AZD1222 recipients, several in all, had baseline seropositivity. Repertoires were obtained only post-peak T cell response.

The genes are TRBV13 and TRBJ1-2, with TRBD1 matching 8 bases. The TCR sequence derives from an adult in good health. The specimen comprised peripheral blood, sampled on day 0 of AZD1222 vaccination. This CDR3 is CASSPGGQGAQNYGYTF. The DNA for the CDR3 is TGTGCCAGCAGCCCAGGAGGACAGGGCGCTCAGAACTATGGCTACACCTTC. The variable domain in full, with the rest retrieved from reference TRBV13 and TRBJ1-2, is AAGVIQSPRHLIKEKRETATLKCYPIPRHDTVYWYQQGPGQDPQFLISFYEKMQSDKGSIPDRFSAQQFSDYHSELNMSSLELGDSALYFCASSPGGQGAQNYGYTFGSGTRLTVV.